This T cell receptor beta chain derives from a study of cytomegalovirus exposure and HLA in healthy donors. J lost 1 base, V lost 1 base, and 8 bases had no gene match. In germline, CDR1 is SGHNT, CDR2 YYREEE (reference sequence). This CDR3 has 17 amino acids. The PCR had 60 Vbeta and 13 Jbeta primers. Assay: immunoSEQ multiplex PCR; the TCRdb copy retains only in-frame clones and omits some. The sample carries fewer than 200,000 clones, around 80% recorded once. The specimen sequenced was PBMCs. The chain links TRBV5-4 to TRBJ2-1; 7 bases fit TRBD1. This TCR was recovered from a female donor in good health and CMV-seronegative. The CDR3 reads CASSLNPPGQSYNEQFF. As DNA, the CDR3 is TGTGCCAGCAGCTTGAACCCGCCGGGACAGTCCTACAATGAGCAGTTCTTC.